Many counts were recorded for the clone carrying this TCR beta chain. No antigen is known for it. V was trimmed by 7 bases and J by 4 bases, leaving 10 bases between them. The CDR3 length is 12 residues. The data belong to a study of Graves' ophthalmopathy and Graves' hyperthyroidism. The hyperthyroidism patients, aged 18 to 65, had been newly diagnosed, with under 2 months' duration. Study-wide findings and caveats: Most expanded thyroid clonotypes above 0.001 frequency also appeared in blood. Sensitivity reached 85% to 90% and specificity approximately 81% for a 13-signature model separating ophthalmopathy from stable hyperthyroidism.

RNA transcripts provided the template for amplifying TCR beta CDR3 regions. RT-PCR with HTBI primers came first, then second-round multiplex PCR. MiXCR, applied by TCRdb to the multiplex PCR reads, yields one record per CDR3 protein. Of over a million distinct CDR3 sequences in the sample, roughly two fifths are singletons; the top ten hold 11%. J is TRBJ2-5 and V is TRBV12-3 or TRBV12-4, with no clear D. The clonotype was recovered from an adult man with Graves' hyperthyroidism. Sequencing input: peripheral blood or thyroid tissue (not recorded which). Written as DNA, the CDR3 is TGTGCCAGCACCCGGGTCTCAGAGACCCAGTACTTC. Translated, it gives CASTRVSETQYF.